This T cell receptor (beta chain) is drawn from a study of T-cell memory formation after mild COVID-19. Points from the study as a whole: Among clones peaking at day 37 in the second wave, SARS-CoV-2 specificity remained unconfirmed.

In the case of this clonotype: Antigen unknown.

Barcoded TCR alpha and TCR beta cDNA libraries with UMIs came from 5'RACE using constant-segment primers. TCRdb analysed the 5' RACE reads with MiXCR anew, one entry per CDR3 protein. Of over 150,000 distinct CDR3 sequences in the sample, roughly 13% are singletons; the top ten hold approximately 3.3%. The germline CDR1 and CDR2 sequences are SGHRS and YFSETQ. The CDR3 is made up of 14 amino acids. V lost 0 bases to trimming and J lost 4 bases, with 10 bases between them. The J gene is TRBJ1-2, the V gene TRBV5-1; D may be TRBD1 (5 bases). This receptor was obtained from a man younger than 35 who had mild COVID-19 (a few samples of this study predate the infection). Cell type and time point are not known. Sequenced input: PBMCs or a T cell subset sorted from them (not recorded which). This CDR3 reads CASSLGDYSYGYTF. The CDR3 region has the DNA TGCGCCAGCAGCTTGGGGGACTACAGCTATGGCTACACCTTC.